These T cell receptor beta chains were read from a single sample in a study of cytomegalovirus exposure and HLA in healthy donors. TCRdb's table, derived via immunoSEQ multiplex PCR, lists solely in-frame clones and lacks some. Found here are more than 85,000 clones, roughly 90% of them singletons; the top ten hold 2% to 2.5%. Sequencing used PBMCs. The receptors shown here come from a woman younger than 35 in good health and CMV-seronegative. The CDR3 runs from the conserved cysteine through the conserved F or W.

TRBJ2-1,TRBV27,CASSLSRDYNEQFF
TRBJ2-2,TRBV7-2,CASSLAGRAVGGELFF
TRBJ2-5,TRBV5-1,CASSLAVSAGETQYF
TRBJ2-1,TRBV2,CASSEASGIGNEQFF
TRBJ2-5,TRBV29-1,CSVVTSGNQETQYF
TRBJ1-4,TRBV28,CASSSPGTLEKLFF
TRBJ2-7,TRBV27,CASSLEPHMAGGPPYEQYF
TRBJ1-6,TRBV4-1,CASSQVEGQYNSPLHF
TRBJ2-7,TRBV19,CATSPWTGFDEQYF
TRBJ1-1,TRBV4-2,CASSQEQGQKAFF
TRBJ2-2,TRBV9,CASSVGPSGIGGELFF
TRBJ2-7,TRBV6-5,CASRAGTVLYEQYF
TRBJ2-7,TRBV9,CASSPGQSYEQYF
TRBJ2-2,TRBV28,CASRTSGTGGSGELFF
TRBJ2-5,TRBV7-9,CASSLERGFQETQYF
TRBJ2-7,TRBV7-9,CASRDTGSTYEQYF
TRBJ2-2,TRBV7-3,CASSRLSGQGNPGELFF
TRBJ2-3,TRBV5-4,CASSLAGTSGGTQYF
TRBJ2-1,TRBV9,CASSAYSGRSSYNEQFF
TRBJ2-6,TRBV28,CASSLGDRANVLTF
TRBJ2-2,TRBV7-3,CASSKTQGAQTGELFF
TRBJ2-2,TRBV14,CASSQVSQNTGELFF
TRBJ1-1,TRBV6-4,CASRWTGKNTEAFF
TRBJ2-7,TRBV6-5,CASSYSQGRVHEQYF
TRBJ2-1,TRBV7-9,CASSLVPDEQFF
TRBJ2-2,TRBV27,CASSSGTNTGELFF
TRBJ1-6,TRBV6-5,CASSYFRQNSPLHF
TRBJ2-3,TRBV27,CASSPHRQGSTDTQYF
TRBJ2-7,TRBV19,CASSIATSGLYEQYF
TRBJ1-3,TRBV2,CASSDRGFSGNTIYF
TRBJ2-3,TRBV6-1,CASSEAAGGADTQYF
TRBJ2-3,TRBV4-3,CASSTLLAGEADTQYF
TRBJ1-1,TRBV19,CASSIRILNTEAFF